The entry below describes one T cell receptor beta chain. The target antigen is unknown. The data derive from a study of T cell responses to AZD1222 COVID-19 vaccine. With 7 bases clipped from V and 5 bases from J, the junction kept 5 bases outside the gene matches. CDR3 size: 13 residues. Germline V gene sequence: CDR1 ENHRY, CDR2 SYGVKD. Pooled together were second doses at about 4 or about 12 weeks. Clones were read by immunoSEQ multiplex PCR, and TCRdb kept only the in-frame ones, dropping some. Altogether about 180,000 clones are present, around 90% being singletons, with the ten largest covering roughly 1.9%. Study findings and constraints: Baseline seropositivity characterized only six AZD1222 recipients. Spike was spanned by vaccine-associated CD4 TCRs, which were dominant at 160-218 and 743-854. Clonal diversity may have been underestimated, and the donors were mostly white British, with more females than males.

The rearrangement uses TRBV10-3 and TRBJ2-1; 7 bases are shared with TRBD1. The specimen was peripheral blood, collected 28 days after the second AZD1222 dose. The receptor comes from an adult who received the AZD1222 COVID-19 vaccine. The CDR3 protein is CAITAGTDNEQFF. The CDR3 DNA reads as TGTGCCATCACCGCCGGGACAGACAATGAGCAGTTCTTC.